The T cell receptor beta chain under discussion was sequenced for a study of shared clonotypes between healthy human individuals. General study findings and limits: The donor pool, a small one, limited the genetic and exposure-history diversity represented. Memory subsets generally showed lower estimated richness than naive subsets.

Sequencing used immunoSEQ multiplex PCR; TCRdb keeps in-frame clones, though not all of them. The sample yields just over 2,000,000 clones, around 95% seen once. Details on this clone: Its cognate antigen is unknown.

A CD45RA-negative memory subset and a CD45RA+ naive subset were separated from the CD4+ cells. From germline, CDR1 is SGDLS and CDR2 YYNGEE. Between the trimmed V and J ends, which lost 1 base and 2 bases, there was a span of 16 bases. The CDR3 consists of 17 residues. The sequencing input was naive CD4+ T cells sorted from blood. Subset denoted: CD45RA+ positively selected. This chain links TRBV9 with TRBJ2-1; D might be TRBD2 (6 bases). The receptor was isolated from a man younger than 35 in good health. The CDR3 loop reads CASSVRAGPSPYNEQFF. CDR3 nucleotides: TGTGCCAGCAGCGTACGAGCGGGCCCTTCCCCCTACAATGAGCAGTTCTTC.